The clone carrying this T cell receptor (beta chain) was counted a few times. As yet, its antigen is unknown. The CDR3 covers 15 residues. Trimming shortened V by 6 bases and J by 3 bases, and 20 bases separated the two germline ends. CDR1 is DFQATT and CDR2 is SNEGSKA in the germline V gene (reference sequence). MiXCR, run by TCRdb on the reads, gives a single entry per CDR3 protein. Among 900,000 to 950,000 distinct CDR3 sequences listed, about 33% were seen once. The sample is drawn from a study of T cell repertoires in cytomegalovirus infection. For the study at large: Both CMV infection and a matching HLA type were indicated by public TCR beta signatures. Study observations and caveats: Public TCR beta family frequency separated CMV-and-HLA carriers, including in an independent cohort. CMV-specific TCR beta clonotypes restricted by HLA-C dominated the ex vivo response.

This sample comprised cultured CD8+ T cells from PBMCs, obtained from culture after CMV antigen stimulation. This clonotype originated in a human donor in good health (CMV status not recorded). Some clones in this sample may be carry-over from other donors' samples. The gene calls are TRBV20-1 and TRBJ1-2; a weak D match, TRBD1 (5 bases). This CDR3 is CSAPPEGKTDYGYTF. CDR3 bases: TGCAGTGCCCCCCCCGAGGGGAAGACCGACTATGGCTACACCTTC.